This T cell receptor (beta chain) was found in a study of cytomegalovirus exposure and HLA in healthy donors. Overall study: Some 80 million unique TCR sequences came from HLA-typed donors in an early release. Most genotyped donors, over 70% of about 360, had Caucasian-associated genetic ancestry.

PCR was performed using 60 Vbeta and 13 Jbeta primers. The repertoire was sequenced with immunoSEQ multiplex PCR; TCRdb's copy has only in-frame clones and lacks some. The data show approximately 110,000 clones, 70% seen once. Germline values: CDR1 ENHRY, CDR2 SYGVKD. The CDR3 length is 15 residues. Trimming took off 0 bases at V and 5 bases at J, with 13 bases between the two ends. The chain carries TRBV10-3 and TRBJ1-1; weak D call: TRBD1 (5 bases). This receptor was identified in a man aged 35-49 years in good health and CMV-seropositive. The specimen sequenced was PBMCs. The CDR3 nucleotides read TGTGCCATCAGTGAGTCGGATATGGGGGGAACTGAAGCTTTCTTT. Translation gives CAISESDMGGTEAFF.